This paragraph reports one T cell receptor beta chain. Looked up from germline, CDR1 is MNHEY and CDR2 is SVGEGT. V lost 6 bases, J lost 2 bases, and 10 bases lay in between. This CDR3 spans 13 amino acids. The data were obtained in a study of Ad26.COV2.S vaccination and SARS-CoV-2 variants. As for the study in general: Donor joined the COV1001 Ad26.COV2.S trial arm.

The sample's treatment: about 20 received Ad26.COV2.S at low or high dose, single or two shots; about 5 received placebo; per-sample allocation not given. Sampling took place 63 days after the first vaccine or placebo injection. Assay used: immunoSEQ multiplex PCR; TCRdb lists only in-frame clones, some missing. The sample shows under 300,000 clones, around 88% of them seen only once. This specimen was peripheral blood, taken in a trial of Ad26.COV2.S vaccine versus placebo. The clonotype originates from a person aged 18-60 years who received the Ad26.COV2.S COVID-19 vaccine or a placebo. The rearrangement uses TRBV6-2 or TRBV6-3 and TRBJ1-1; unclear D gene. CDR3 DNA sequence: TGTGCCAGCAGCGGAACAGAAAACACTGAAGCTTTCTTT. It is translated as CASSGTENTEAFF.